A single sample gave rise to the 4 T cell receptor beta chains below, sequenced in a study of T cell clones after liver transplantation. Assay used: immunoSEQ multiplex PCR; TCRdb lists only in-frame clones, some missing. The data contain about 100,000 clones, approximately 78% of them singletons. The material was CD4+ T cells from blood, obtained before liver transplant. These receptors were obtained from a human donor who received a liver transplant.

The V and J genes are TRBV30 and TRBJ2-1, with 11 positions matching TRBD2. Germline CDR1 reads GTSNPN; CDR2 reads SVGIG (reference sequence). Losses at the gene ends were 8 bases for V and 6 bases for J; bases not matched to a gene: 9. The CDR3 is 14 amino acids. In DNA form, the CDR3 reads TGTGCCGGCCCGACTAGCGGGATAACCAATGAGCAGTTCTTC. This translates into CAGPTSGITNEQFF.

The chain carries TRBV9 and TRBJ2-1; TRBD1 agrees at 7 bases. J gave up 3 bases and V 0 bases, and 6 bases lay outside the gene matches. The CDR3 spans 16 residues. Germline V gene sequence: CDR1 SGDLS, CDR2 YYNGEE. CDR3 loop: CASSVVGAGGYNEQFF. The DNA of the CDR3 is TGTGCCAGCAGCGTAGTTGGGGCAGGGGGCTACAATGAGCAGTTCTTC.

The V and J genes are TRBV9 and TRBJ2-2; D gene uncertain. Trimming removed 0 bases at V and 1 base at J, with 7 bases between. Germline-derived CDR1 and CDR2 are SGDLS and YYNGEE. This CDR3 has 15 residues. The CDR3: CASSVAVLNTGELFF. CDR3 nucleotide sequence: TGTGCCAGCAGCGTAGCGGTCCTGAACACCGGGGAGCTGTTTTTT.

J is TRBJ1-5 and V is TRBV5-5; a weak D match, TRBD1 (5 bases). The CDR3 is made up of 17 amino acids. Germline V gene lookup returns CDR1 SGHKS and CDR2 YYEKEE (reference sequence). V gave up 0 bases and J gave up 1 base, with 14 bases separating them. The CDR3 DNA reads TGTGCCAGCAGCTTGGGAGTTGTGGGGACCAGCAATCAGCCCCAGCATTTT. This codes for CASSLGVVGTSNQPQHF.